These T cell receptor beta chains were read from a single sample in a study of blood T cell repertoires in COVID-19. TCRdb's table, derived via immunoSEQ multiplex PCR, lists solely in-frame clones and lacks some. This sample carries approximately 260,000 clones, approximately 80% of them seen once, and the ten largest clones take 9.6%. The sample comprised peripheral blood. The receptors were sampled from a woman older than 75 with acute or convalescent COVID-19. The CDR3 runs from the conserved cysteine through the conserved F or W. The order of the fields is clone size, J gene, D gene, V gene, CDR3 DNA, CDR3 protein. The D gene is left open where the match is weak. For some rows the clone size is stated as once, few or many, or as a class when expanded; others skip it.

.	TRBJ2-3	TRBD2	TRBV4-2	TGTGCCAGCAGCCAAGAGTTTGGAACTAGCGGGGGCCAGGATACGCAGTATTTT	CASSQEFGTSGGQDTQYF
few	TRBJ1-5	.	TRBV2	TGTGCCAGCAACCAAGTTGGGGGGGGCCGGGGTCAGCCCCAGCATTTT	CASNQVGGGRGQPQHF
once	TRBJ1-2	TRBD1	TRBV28	TGTGCCAGCAGTTTGGGACAGGGGGTAGTGGGTGGCTACACCTTC	CASSLGQGVVGGYTF
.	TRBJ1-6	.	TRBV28	TGTGCCAGCAGTTTCCCGACAGCCCCAGGATCGCCACCCCTCCACTTT	CASSFPTAPGSPPLHF
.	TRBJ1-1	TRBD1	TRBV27	TGTGCCAGCAGGAGACAGGGGGCGGGTGAAGCTTTCTTT	CASRRQGAGEAFF
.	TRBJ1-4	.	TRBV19	TGTGCCAGTAGTTCCCAACCAGGGGTGTTTGCAACTAATGAAAAACTGTTTTTT	CASSSQPGVFATNEKLFF
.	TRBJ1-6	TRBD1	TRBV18	TGTGCCAGCTCACCATCAACCGGGACAGGAACTAATTCACCCCTCCACTTT	CASSPSTGTGTNSPLHF
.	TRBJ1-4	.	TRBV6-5	TGTGCCAGCAGCATTGGACAAGCAACTAATGAAAAACTGTTTTTT	CASSIGQATNEKLFF
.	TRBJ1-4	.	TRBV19	TGTGCCAGTAGTATTTCCCCAAGAGGGAATGAAAAACTGTTTTTT	CASSISPRGNEKLFF
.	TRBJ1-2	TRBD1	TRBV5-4	TGTGCCAGCAGCTTGGCCGGGACAGAAGGCTACACCTTC	CASSLAGTEGYTF
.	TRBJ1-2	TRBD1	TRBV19	TGTGCCAGTAGTATAACAGGGGGCGCAAGTGGCTACACCTTC	CASSITGGASGYTF
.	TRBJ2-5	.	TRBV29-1	TGCAGCGTTGAGAGGTCCCGGGGGGAGACCCAGTACTTC	CSVERSRGETQYF
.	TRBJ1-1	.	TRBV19	TGTGCCAGTAGTATAGGAATCACGGGCACTGAAGCTTTCTTT	CASSIGITGTEAFF
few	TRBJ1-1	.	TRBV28	TGTGCCAGCACCACGAGTTACACTGAAGCTTTCTTT	CASTTSYTEAFF
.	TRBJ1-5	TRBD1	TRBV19	TGTGCCAGTAGTTCGACAGGGGGCGTTCAGCCCCAGCATTTT	CASSSTGGVQPQHF
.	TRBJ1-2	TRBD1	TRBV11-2	TGTGCCAGCAGCCCCCGACAGGGACCAGTTGGCTACACCTTC	CASSPRQGPVGYTF
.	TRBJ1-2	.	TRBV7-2	TGTGCCAGCAGCGTCGCGGGGGGGTACGGCTATGGCTACACCTTC	CASSVAGGYGYGYTF
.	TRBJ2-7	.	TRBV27	TGTGCCAGCAGTCCTCGTCTGGCCAGGGGGGACGAGCAGTACTTC	CASSPRLARGDEQYF
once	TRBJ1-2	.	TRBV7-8	TGTGCCAGCAGCCCAACGGCAGGTTACACCTTC	CASSPTAGYTF
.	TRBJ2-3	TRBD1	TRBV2	TGTGCCAGCAGTGGATTGGACAGGGTTAGGGATACGCAGTATTTT	CASSGLDRVRDTQYF
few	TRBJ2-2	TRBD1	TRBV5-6	TGTGCCAGCAGCTTTCTTGGGCAGGGGGCCGGGGAGCTGTTTTTT	CASSFLGQGAGELFF
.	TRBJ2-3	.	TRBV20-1	TGCAGTGCTAGTGGTCTTAACACAGATACGCAGTATTTT	CSASGLNTDTQYF
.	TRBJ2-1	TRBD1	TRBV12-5	TGTGCTAGTGGTATCCGCGGGACAGGGGACAGCTCCTACAATGAGCAGTTCTTC	CASGIRGTGDSSYNEQFF
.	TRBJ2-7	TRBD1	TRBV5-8	TGTGCCAGCAGCCGGGACAGCCGCTACGAGCAGTACTTC	CASSRDSRYEQYF
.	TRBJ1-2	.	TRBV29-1	TGCAGCGGTTGGGGGCGGGTTGGCTACACCTTC	CSGWGRVGYTF
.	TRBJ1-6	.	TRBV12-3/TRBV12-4	TGTGCCAGCAAGGCAGAAGGGGATTCACCCCTCCACTTT	CASKAEGDSPLHF
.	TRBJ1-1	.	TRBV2	TGTGCCAGCGCGGGACGGGGGAACACTGAAGCTTTCTTT	CASAGRGNTEAFF
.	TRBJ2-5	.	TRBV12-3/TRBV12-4	TGTGCCAGCAGTTTGCGTGAGACCCAGTACTTC	CASSLRETQYF
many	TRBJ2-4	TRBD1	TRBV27	TGTGCCAGCAGTCTTGGACAGGGAAGGTCCGCCAAAAACATTCAGTACTTC	CASSLGQGRSAKNIQYF
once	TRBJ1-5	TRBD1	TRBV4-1	TGCGCCAGCAGCCAAGAGACAGGGGGAATCAATCAGCCCCAGCATTTT	CASSQETGGINQPQHF
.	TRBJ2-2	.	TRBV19	TGTGCCAGCAGGGGGGTGGAGATAACCGGGGAGCTGTTTTTT	CASRGVEITGELFF
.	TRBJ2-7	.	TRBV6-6	TGTGCCAGCATAAGGGACTCCCTGGGGTCCGAGCAGTACTTC	CASIRDSLGSEQYF
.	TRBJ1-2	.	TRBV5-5	TGTGCCAGCAGCTTGGTCGTAGAGCCCGTCGGTGGCTACACCTTC	CASSLVVEPVGGYTF
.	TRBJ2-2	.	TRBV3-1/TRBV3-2	TGTGCCAGCAGCCAAAGCCTCGCCGGGGAGCTGTTTTTT	CASSQSLAGELFF
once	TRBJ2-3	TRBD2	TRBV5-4	TGTGCCAGCAGCTTGCAGCGGGGGGTTTCAGATACGCAGTATTTT	CASSLQRGVSDTQYF
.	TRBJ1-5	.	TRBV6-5	TGTGCCAGCAGAGAGTCGTTGGGCAATCAGCCCCAGCATTTT	CASRESLGNQPQHF
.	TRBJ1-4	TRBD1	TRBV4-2	TGTGCCAGCAGCCAAGATGCCCGGACAGGGGGAATTGAAAAACTGTTTTTT	CASSQDARTGGIEKLFF
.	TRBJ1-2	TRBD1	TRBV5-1	TGCGCCAGCAGCCCCCCACAGGGGGCGGTGAACTATGGCTACACCTTC	CASSPPQGAVNYGYTF
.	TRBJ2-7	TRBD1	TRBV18	TGTGCCAGCTCAACGGGACAGTTCTACGAGCAGTACTTC	CASSTGQFYEQYF